This T cell receptor beta chain was profiled in a study of cytomegalovirus exposure and HLA in healthy donors. Overall study: According to later analysis, the same platform produced the 130 or so validation and under 700 first-cohort repertoires. Study-level results: Reportedly, cytomegalovirus status was diagnosed with high sensitivity and specificity. Most TCR sequences showed up rarely, but some public TCRs showed up in many donors. Associated with cytomegalovirus, according to the listing, were 150 to 200 TCR beta chains.

In the case of this clone: Its target is unknown.

Sequenced by immunoSEQ multiplex PCR; TCRdb stores in-frame clones only, minus some. The sample contains some 120,000 clones, around nine tenths of which appear only once. The length of the CDR3 is 18 residues. Trimming took off 4 bases at V and 0 bases at J, with 18 bases between the two ends. The germline V gene has CDR1 KGHSH and CDR2 LQKENI. The V and J genes are TRBV18 and TRBJ2-2; TRBD2 is a possible D gene (6 bases). The sample was PBMCs. The receptor was derived from a man aged 30-40 years in good health and CMV-seronegative. CDR3 sequence reads: CASSLNGGLSPNTGELFF. The CDR3 coding sequence is TGTGCCAGCTCACTAAACGGGGGTCTGTCCCCGAACACCGGGGAGCTGTTTTTT.